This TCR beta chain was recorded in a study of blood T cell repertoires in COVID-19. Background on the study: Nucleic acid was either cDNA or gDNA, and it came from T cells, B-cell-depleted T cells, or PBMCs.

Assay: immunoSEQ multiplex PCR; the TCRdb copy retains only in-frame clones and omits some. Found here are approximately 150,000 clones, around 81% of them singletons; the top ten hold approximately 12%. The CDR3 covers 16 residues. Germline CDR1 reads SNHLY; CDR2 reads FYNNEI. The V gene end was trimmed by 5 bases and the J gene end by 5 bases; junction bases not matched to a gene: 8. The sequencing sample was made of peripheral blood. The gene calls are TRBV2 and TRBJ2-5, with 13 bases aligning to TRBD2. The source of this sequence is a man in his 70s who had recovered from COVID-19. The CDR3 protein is CASSQTGTSGTETQYF. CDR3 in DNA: TGTGCCAGCAGTCAAACCGGGACTAGCGGGACGGAGACCCAGTACTTC.